Listed here are 26 T cell receptor beta chains from one sample, sequenced in a study of T-cell reconstitution after alpha-beta-depleted transplantation in children listed by TCRdb under 2016. This specimen's time point label, interpreted: day 60 (about 2 months) after transplantation. The sample's treatment or condition, from its label and the paper: allogeneic hematopoietic cell transplantation with graft depleted of TCRalphabeta T cells and CD19 B cells. Library preparation employed PCR. The sequencing machine was an Illumina HiSeq 2500. Molecular barcoding was employed in the preparation of TCR libraries, with unique molecular identifiers being used to normalize TCRbeta repertoire quantification. Using fastp trimming at Q25 and MiXCR clonotype assembly, TCRdb reanalyzed the public sequencing data and kept in-frame beta chains. Rows with a matching CDR3 protein are joined into one entry that keeps the most common DNA and genes. The sample contains 40,000 to 55,000 distinct CDR3 sequences, over 4.5% of them found a single time. Roughly 30% of the sample belongs to the ten largest clones.

The material was PBMCs, mostly from graft donor cells, obtained 60 days after TCRalphabeta/CD19-depleted stem cell transplant. All receptors derive from a female patient aged 2-9 years who had a stem cell transplant for aplastic anemia, so the T cells may come from the graft donor.

At least ten counts were recorded for this clonotype. The chain recombines TRBV3-1 with TRBJ2-1; TRBD2 agrees at 10 bases. CDR3 size: 13 residues. The junction had 0 bases not matched to a gene; V was cut back by 2 bases and J by 8 bases. Germline assignment: CDR1 LGHDT and CDR2 YNNKEL (reference sequence). CDR3 in DNA: TGTGCCAGCAGCCAACTAGCGGGAGATGAGCAGTTCTTC. It specifies CASSQLAGDEQFF.

This chain connects TRBV3-2 to TRBJ2-7; the D call in the table, TRBD2, was not verified against the DNA. TRBV3-2 is given as a pseudogene. The CDR3 covers 14 residues. CDR3 nucleotides: TGTGCCAGCAGCCCCGGACTAGCGGGAGTTGAGCAGTACTTC. Its translation is CASSPGLAGVEQYF.

This clonotype was detected a few times. The rearrangement uses TRBV28 and TRBJ1-5, with 7 bases fitting TRBD1. This CDR3 has 12 residues. Germline CDR1 MDHEN, CDR2 SYDVKM. Unmatched junction bases numbered 4, after V lost 8 bases and J lost 6 bases. The CDR3 region has the DNA TGTGCCAGCCCCGACAGGGTTCAGCCCCAGCATTTT. Protein product: CASPDRVQPQHF. The full variable domain, in which reference TRBV28 and TRBJ1-5 provide the parts outside the CDR3, is DVKVTQSSRYLVKRTGEKVFLECVQDMDHENMFWYRQDPGLGLRLIYFSYDVKMKEKGDIPEGYSVSREKKERFSLILESASTNQTSMYLCASPDRVQPQHFGDGTRLSIL.

The sample holds many counts of this clonotype. The chain carries TRBV7-2 and TRBJ2-3, with a possible D match to TRBD2 (6 bases). V lost 4 bases and J lost 2, with 16 bases in between. Germline V gene sequence: CDR1 SGHTA, CDR2 FQGNSA. The length of the CDR3 is 16 residues. CDR3 sequence (DNA): TGTGCCAGCAGCTCGCGGGACTGGAGTTCCACAGATACGCAGTATTTT. Its protein is CASSSRDWSSTDTQYF. Together with reference TRBV7-2 and TRBJ2-3, the CDR3 gives the full variable domain: GAGVSQSPSNKVTEKGKDVELRCDPISGHTALYWYRQSLGQGLEFLIYFQGNSAPDKSGLPSDRFSAERTGGSVSTLTIQRTQQEDSAVYLCASSSRDWSSTDTQYFGPGTRLTVL.

The chain combines TRBV3-1 with TRBJ2-1; 8 bases map to TRBD2. The V gene end was trimmed by 0 bases and the J gene end by 6 bases; junction bases not matched to a gene: 7. CDR3 length: 16 residues. Germline CDR1 reads LGHDT; CDR2 reads YNNKEL (reference sequence). DNA of the CDR3: TGTGCCAGCAGCCAAGATGGGGGACTAGTGGGCAATGAGCAGTTCTTC. It is translated as CASSQDGGLVGNEQFF.

The chain is built from TRBV24-1 and TRBJ2-5, with 12 bases lining up with TRBD2. The length of the CDR3 is 17 residues. V shed 4 bases, J shed 6 bases, and the junction held 11 bases outside the gene matches. The germline CDR1 and CDR2 sequences are KGHDR and SFDVKD. In DNA form, the CDR3 reads TGTGCCACCAGTGACTACTCGACTAGCGGGAGAAGGCAGACCCAGTACTTC. Translation: CATSDYSTSGRRQTQYF.

This clonotype appeared many times. The chain uses TRBV6-6 and TRBJ2-3, with TRBD1 matching 10 bases. With V trimmed by 0 bases and J by 6 bases, 0 bases remained unmatched. CDR3 length equals 14 residues. Germline V lookup: CDR1 MNHNY, CDR2 SVGAGI (reference sequence). The CDR3 here is CASSYSGQGDTQYF. Here the CDR3 DNA reads TGTGCCAGCAGTTACTCGGGACAGGGGGATACGCAGTATTTT.

This clonotype was seen many times. The rearrangement joins TRBV18 to TRBJ2-1; D is undetermined. The V and J ends lost 2 bases and 0 bases respectively, with 8 bases between them. The V gene's germline CDR1 is KGHSH and CDR2 LQKENI. The CDR3 runs to 15 residues. CDR3 residues: CASSPSPSSYNEQFF. CDR3 DNA sequence: TGTGCCAGCTCACCATCCCCGAGCTCCTACAATGAGCAGTTCTTC.

This clonotype has ten or more counts. The rearrangement joins TRBV20-1 to TRBJ1-1; no clear D gene. The germline V gene has CDR1 DFQATT and CDR2 SNEGSKA (reference sequence). The CDR3 extends over 11 amino acids. V was trimmed by 8 bases and J by 0 bases, leaving 7 bases between them. The chain's CDR3 is CSPKMNTEAFF. In DNA, the CDR3 is TGCAGTCCGAAAATGAACACTGAAGCTTTCTTT.

This clonotype was counted many times. The chain links TRBV29-1 to TRBJ1-2; tentatively, D is TRBD1 (5 bases). Germline values: CDR1 SQVTM, CDR2 ANQGSEA. CDR3 length: 12 amino acids. V dropped 5 bases and J dropped 8 bases, with 15 bases sitting between them. The CDR3 DNA reads as TGCAGCGTTCCACGAGGCCGGGGCGGCTACACCTTC. Protein product: CSVPRGRGGYTF.

Ten or more counts support this clonotype. CDR3: CASSPRKGTAGETQYF. In nucleotides, the CDR3 is TGTGCCAGCTCACCACGGAAAGGGACCGCGGGGGAGACCCAGTACTTC. The chain is built from TRBV18 and TRBJ2-5, with a weak D call TRBD2 (6 bases). The germline CDR1 and CDR2 sequences are KGHSH and LQKENI. This CDR3 has 16 residues. Trimming removed 1 base at V and 5 bases at J, with 17 bases between.

The rearrangement uses TRBV5-1 and TRBJ1-5; 10 bases are a match to TRBD1. The CDR3 runs to 16 residues. Trimming at V came to 2 bases and at J to 6 bases, leaving 8 bases not matched to a gene. Germline CDR1 is SGHRS and CDR2 is YFSETQ. The CDR3 coding sequence is TGCGCCAGCAGCTTAAGCCCGACAGGGGGCTCTCAGCCCCAGCATTTT. This codes for CASSLSPTGGSQPQHF.

This clonotype was seen at least ten times. This sequence joins TRBV5-1 and TRBJ2-1, with D unresolved. CDR3 size: 15 residues. V was clipped by 0 bases and J by 6 bases, with 13 bases between them. The germline V gene has CDR1 SGHRS and CDR2 YFSETQ. The CDR3 DNA reads TGCGCCAGCAGCTTGGGTGGATCAGGAGTCAATGAGCAGTTCTTC. Protein product: CASSLGGSGVNEQFF.

This clonotype was seen more than once but under ten times. The gene calls are TRBV25-1 and TRBJ1-5, with a possible D match to TRBD1 (6 bases). In germline, CDR1 is MGHDK, CDR2 SYGVNS. The V and J ends lost 3 bases and 4 bases respectively, with 7 bases between them. CDR3 size: 13 residues. CDR3 amino acids: CASSDRGNQPQHF. The CDR3 DNA is TGTGCCAGCAGTGACAGGGGTAATCAGCCCCAGCATTTT.

This chain joins TRBV3-1 and TRBJ2-2, with 8 bases aligning to TRBD2. CDR1 and CDR2 from the germline V gene are LGHDT and YNNKEL (reference sequence). The CDR3 covers 17 residues. The trim removed 0 bases at V and 4 bases at J, leaving 7 bases unmatched. In DNA, the CDR3 is TGTGCCAGCAGCCAAGAACGAGCGGGGGCCTTCACCGGGGAGCTGTTTTTT. Translation: CASSQERAGAFTGELFF.

This clonotype was picked up many times. The V and J genes are TRBV7-2 and TRBJ2-6; D not resolved. Per germline, CDR1 SGHTA and CDR2 FQGNSA. The CDR3 sequence is 18 residues long. Trimming took 4 bases from V and 1 from J, leaving 17 bases between them. Here the CDR3 reads CASSYEGTLLSGANVLTF. CDR3 nucleotides: TGTGCCAGCAGCTATGAAGGAACCCTCCTTTCTGGGGCCAACGTCCTGACTTTC.

The rearrangement joins TRBV28 to TRBJ1-2; D is unresolved. V lost 6 bases, J lost 5 bases, and 13 bases lay in between. The CDR3 length is 13 residues. The germline CDR1 and CDR2 sequences are MDHEN and SYDVKM. The CDR3 is CASSPHGWYGYTF. The CDR3 DNA sequence: TGTGCCAGCAGCCCCCATGGGTGGTATGGCTACACCTTC.

This clonotype was counted ten times or more. The rearrangement uses TRBV12-3 or TRBV12-4 and TRBJ1-5, with D maybe TRBD1 (5 bases). V lost 6 bases, J lost 0 bases, and 15 bases lay in between. The CDR3 has 16 amino acids. In nucleotides, the CDR3 is TGTGCCAGCAGGCGGCCGGGGCCCTATAGCAATCAGCCCCAGCATTTT. This gives the protein CASRRPGPYSNQPQHF.

This clonotype showed up many times. The chain uses TRBV4-1 and TRBJ2-5, with D hard to call. V was pared by 6 bases and J by 5 bases, with 16 bases between. The CDR3 runs 14 residues. Germline loops: CDR1 MGHRA, CDR2 YSYEKL. In DNA form, the CDR3 reads TGCGCCAGCAGTTCGGGCTACATGGGGGAGACCCAGTACTTC. Amino acids: CASSSGYMGETQYF.

This clonotype was recorded at least ten times. The V gene is TRBV7-9, the J gene TRBJ2-2; perhaps TRBD1 as D (5 bases). V lost 5 bases and J 5 bases, leaving 21 bases between the germline ends. The germline V gene encodes CDR1 SEHNR and CDR2 FQNEAQ (reference sequence). This CDR3 contains 17 residues. DNA of the CDR3: TGTGCCAGCAGCCCCACCCGACAGAAGGCGTGGACCGGGGAGCTGTTTTTT. Its translation: CASSPTRQKAWTGELFF.

In this sample, this clonotype turned up many times. The genes are TRBV18 and TRBJ2-7; D perhaps matches TRBD1 (5 bases). The V gene's germline CDR1 is KGHSH and CDR2 LQKENI. The CDR3 totals 15 residues. The germline V and J ends were trimmed by 6 bases and 2 bases, with 17 bases remaining between them. For the CDR3, the DNA is TGTGCCAGCTCCCCAGGCGGACAACAGCCCTACGAGCAGTACTTC. Translation: CASSPGGQQPYEQYF.

The table lists this clonotype with many counts. The chain is built from TRBV3-1 and TRBJ2-1; D unclear. Germline loops: CDR1 LGHDT, CDR2 YNNKEL (reference sequence). Between the trimmed V and J ends, which lost 1 base and 12 bases, there was a span of 10 bases. The CDR3 has 12 residues. The CDR3 reads CASSQAGEWQFF. CDR3 sequence (DNA): TGTGCCAGCAGCCAAGCCGGAGAGTGGCAGTTCTTC.

This clonotype was seen at least ten times. The genes are TRBV12-3 or TRBV12-4 and TRBJ2-1, with TRBD2 as a possible D gene (6 bases). The V end was cut by 1 base, the J end by 6 bases, with 13 bases between. The CDR3 covers 15 residues. In DNA form, the CDR3 reads TGTGCCAGCAGTTTAGGAGCGGGCGGGATCAATGAGCAGTTCTTC. As protein: CASSLGAGGINEQFF.

This clonotype showed up many times. The chain is built from TRBV10-2 and TRBJ2-6; possible D gene TRBD1, 6 bases. V was cut by 2 bases and J by 4 bases, with 15 bases left in between. Germline V CDR1 and CDR2: WSHSY, SAAADI. CDR3 length: 17 amino acids. CDR3 residues: CASSEDRLLAGANVLTF. The CDR3 DNA reads TGCGCCAGCAGTGAGGACAGGCTCCTTGCGGGGGCCAACGTCCTGACTTTC.

The chain employs TRBV5-1 and TRBJ2-3; 12 bases line up with TRBD2. The CDR3 covers 16 residues. The junction had 3 bases not matched to a gene; V was cut back by 2 bases and J by 2 bases. The germline CDR1 and CDR2 sequences are SGHRS and YFSETQ. Written as DNA, the CDR3 is TGCGCCAGCAGCTTCGCTAGCGGGGGGGCCACAGATACGCAGTATTTT. Translation gives CASSFASGGATDTQYF.

Ten or more counts support this clonotype. This chain's CDR3 is CSAPRTWRDNTDTQYF. In DNA form, the CDR3 reads TGCAGTGCCCCTAGGACTTGGCGGGATAACACAGATACGCAGTATTTT. J is TRBJ2-3 and V is TRBV20-1; possibly TRBD2 for D (6 bases). Germline values: CDR1 DFQATT, CDR2 SNEGSKA (reference sequence). This CDR3 is built from 16 residues. V was shortened by 6 bases and J by 2 bases, with 21 bases between the two germline ends.